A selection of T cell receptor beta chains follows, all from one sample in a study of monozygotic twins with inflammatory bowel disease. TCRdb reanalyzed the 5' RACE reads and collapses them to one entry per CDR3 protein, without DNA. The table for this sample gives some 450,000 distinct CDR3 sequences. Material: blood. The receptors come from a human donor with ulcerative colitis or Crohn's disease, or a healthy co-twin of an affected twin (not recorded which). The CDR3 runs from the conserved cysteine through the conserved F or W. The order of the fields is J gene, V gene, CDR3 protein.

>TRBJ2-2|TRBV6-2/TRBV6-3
CASTLQGASTGELFF
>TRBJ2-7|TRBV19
CASSDNRDGVYEQYF
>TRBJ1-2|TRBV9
CASTGGRGDYGYTF
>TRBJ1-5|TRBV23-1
CASIHRDRSYSNQPQHF
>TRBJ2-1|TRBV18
CASSDLAESYNEQFF
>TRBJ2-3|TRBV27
CASSSLAESPHAQYF
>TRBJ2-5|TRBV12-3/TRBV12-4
CASSGGVETQYF
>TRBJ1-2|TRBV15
CATSRITQGGRGYTF
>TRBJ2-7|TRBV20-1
CSAPHPGVEQYF
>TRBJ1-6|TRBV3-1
CASSPQGSGNSPLHF
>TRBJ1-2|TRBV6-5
CASSYSTGGTGGYTF
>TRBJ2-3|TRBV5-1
CASSYLAGGNTDTQYF
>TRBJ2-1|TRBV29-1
CSAGGRANEQFF
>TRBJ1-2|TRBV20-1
CSAPQLTADYGYTF
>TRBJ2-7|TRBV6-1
CASGTSGGREQYF
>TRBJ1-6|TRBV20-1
CSAVPGDSPLHF
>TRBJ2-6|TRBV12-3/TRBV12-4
CASSLWGDVLTF
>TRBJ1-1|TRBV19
CASSIGGQNTEAFF
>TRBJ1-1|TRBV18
CASSPKQRVGTEAFF
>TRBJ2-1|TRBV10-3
CATGTGRIDEQFF
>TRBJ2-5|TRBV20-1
CSARRGKETQYF
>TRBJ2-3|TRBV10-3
CAIIFPDEWGDTQYF
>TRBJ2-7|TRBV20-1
CSAPDQGRGNYEQYF
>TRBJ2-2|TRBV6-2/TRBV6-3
CAGSRGYRELFF
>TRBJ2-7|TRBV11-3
CASSLDDRPYEQYF
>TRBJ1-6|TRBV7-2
CASSHGNSPLHF
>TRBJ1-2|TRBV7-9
CASSLEAGRTYGYTF
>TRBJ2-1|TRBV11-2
CASSPTVGQGRNEQFF
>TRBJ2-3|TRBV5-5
CASSLGLGVDTQYF
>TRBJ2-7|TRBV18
CASSPPIAGGKPYEQYF
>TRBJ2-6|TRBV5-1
CASRFGILISDLTF
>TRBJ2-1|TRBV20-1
CDIAGLGNEQFF
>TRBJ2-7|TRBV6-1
CASSGAGSGSYEQYF
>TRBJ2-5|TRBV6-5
CASSYPTGGQETQYF
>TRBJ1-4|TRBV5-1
CASTTGGEATNEKLFF
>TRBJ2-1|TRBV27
CASSLDTSYNEQFF
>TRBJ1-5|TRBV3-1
CASSPTNRNQPQHF
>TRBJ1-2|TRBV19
CASSVEAGQYYGYTF
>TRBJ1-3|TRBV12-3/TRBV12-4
CASSSLNRAGNTIYF
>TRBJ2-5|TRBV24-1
CATRGAGEETQYF